Listed here are 20 T cell receptor beta chains from one sample, sequenced in a study of beta chain features in type 1 diabetes. Findings and limits, study-wide: Type 1 diabetes patients had TCRB CDR3s that were shorter (moderately but significantly so) in all four CD4+ subsets.

The entirety of the isolated RNA underwent reverse transcription, so expressed TCRB transcripts were sequenced. Produced via immunoSEQ multiplex PCR; TCRdb's table is partial and in-frame only. The sample has hundreds of thousands of clones; 13% are singletons. Their antigens remain unidentified. The source material was naive CD4+ T cells from blood. The receptors were sampled from a man between 18 and 29 years old with type 1 diabetes.

The chain recombines TRBV7-2 with TRBJ2-7, with D possibly TRBD2 on 6 matching bases. V gave up 3 bases and J gave up 2 bases, with 17 bases separating them. Germline CDR1 and CDR2: SGHTA and FQGNSA. CDR3 length: 16 residues. CDR3 residues: CASSFEGLARTYEQYF. For the CDR3, the DNA is TGTGCCAGCAGCTTTGAGGGGCTAGCGCGGACCTACGAGCAGTACTTC.

The chain joins TRBV7-2 to TRBJ1-1, with D tentatively TRBD1 (6 bases). The CDR3 runs 14 residues. V shed 6 bases and J shed 7 bases, with 18 bases lying between them. CDR1 and CDR2 (germline): SGHTA, FQGNSA. The CDR3 loop is CASRPGQTTGEAFF. The CDR3 region has the DNA TGTGCCAGCAGACCCGGACAGACGACGGGTGAAGCTTTCTTT.

The sample holds a few counts of this clone. The chain joins TRBV18 to TRBJ2-7; no firm D call. This CDR3 has 14 amino acids. Trimming stripped 5 bases from V and 4 bases from J, with 15 bases between. Germline CDR1 KGHSH, CDR2 LQKENI. In DNA, the CDR3 is TGTGCCAGCTCAGCGTCTTCGGGTCCTTACGAGCAGTACTTC. Encoded protein: CASSASSGPYEQYF. Full variable domain (missing parts from reference TRBV18 and TRBJ2-7): NAGVMQNPRHLVRRRGQEARLRCSPMKGHSHVYWYRQLPEEGLKFMVYLQKENIIDESGMPKERFSAEFPKEGPSILRIQQVVRGDSAAYFCASSASSGPYEQYFGPGTRLTVT.

The genes are TRBV7-9 and TRBJ1-4; TRBD1 is a possible D gene (6 bases). The V end was cut by 5 bases, the J end by 8 bases, with 21 bases between. The CDR3 is 16 residues long. Germline V gene lookup returns CDR1 SEHNR and CDR2 FQNEAQ (reference sequence). CDR3 region: CASSPGEYRDGEKLFF. CDR3 sequence (DNA): TGTGCCAGCAGCCCAGGGGAATACAGGGATGGGGAAAAACTGTTTTTT.

This chain uses TRBV15 with TRBJ1-1; D is undetermined. V gave up 5 bases and J gave up 1 base, with 11 bases separating them. The CDR3 sequence is 14 residues long. Germline CDR1 is LNHNV and CDR2 is YYDKDF (reference sequence). CDR3 DNA sequence: TGTGCCACCAGCCTACGGGTCTCGAACACTGAAGCTTTCTTT. Translated, it gives CATSLRVSNTEAFF.

This clone was seen a handful of times. This sequence joins TRBV30 and TRBJ2-7; D may correspond to TRBD1 or TRBD2 (6 bases each). Germline V gene lookup returns CDR1 GTSNPN and CDR2 SVGIG (reference sequence). The V end lost 4 bases, the J end lost 4 bases, and 20 bases lay between the germline ends. The CDR3 has 15 amino acids. This CDR3 reads CAWTSWGAVGYEQYF. Here the CDR3 DNA reads TGTGCCTGGACCTCGTGGGGGGCAGTAGGATACGAGCAGTACTTC.

This clone was counted only a few times. This sequence joins TRBV2 and TRBJ2-7; a weak D match, TRBD1 (6 bases). V was clipped by 3 bases and J by 9 bases, with 12 bases between them. The CDR3 covers 12 residues. Germline assignment: CDR1 SNHLY and CDR2 FYNNEI. CDR3 sequence (DNA): TGTGCCAGCAGTGATGGTGGGGGCGGGCAGTACTTC. It is translated as CASSDGGGGQYF.

The rearrangement uses TRBV30 and TRBJ1-6, with D uncertain. This CDR3 has 14 amino acids. Trimming pared 3 bases from V and 9 bases from J, leaving 15 bases between. Germline V gives CDR1 GTSNPN, CDR2 SVGIG (reference sequence). The CDR3 nucleotides read TGTGCCTGGAGCGAGGACCGTTTACGTTCACCCCTCCACTTT. Translated: CAWSEDRLRSPLHF. The variable domain in full, with the rest retrieved from reference TRBV30 and TRBJ1-6, is SQTIHQWPATLVQPVGSPLSLECTVEGTSNPNLYWYRQAAGRGLQLLFYSVGIGQISSEVPQNLSASRPQDRQFILSSKKLLLSDSGFYLCAWSEDRLRSPLHFGNGTRLTVT.

This clone showed up just a few times. The CDR3 coding sequence is TGCGCCAGCAGCCAGGAATTCCCTAGCACAGATACGCAGTATTTT. Translated, it gives CASSQEFPSTDTQYF. The chain is built from TRBV4-1 and TRBJ2-3; D call uncertain. This CDR3 has 15 amino acids. Germline V gene data show CDR1 as MGHRA and CDR2 as YSYEKL. Trimming took off 3 bases at V and 0 bases at J, with 10 bases between the two ends.

Worth noting for this clone: This CDR3 is also generated by other DNA sequences in the sample. The V gene is TRBV7-9, the J gene TRBJ1-4; D might be TRBD1 (6 bases). There are 14 residues in the CDR3. V lost 2 bases, J lost 5 bases, and 9 bases lay in between. CDR1 is SEHNR and CDR2 is FQNEAQ in the germline V gene (reference sequence). In DNA form, the CDR3 reads TGTGCCAGCAGCTTACGGCAGGGGAATGAAAAACTGTTTTTT. This codes for CASSLRQGNEKLFF.

This chain connects TRBV7-9 to TRBJ2-7; D not certain. There are 16 residues in the CDR3. The germline V and J ends were trimmed by 5 bases and 3 bases, with 20 bases remaining between them. Germline CDR1 is SEHNR and CDR2 is FQNEAQ (reference sequence). CDR3 sequence: CASSASYAPTLYEQYF. The DNA of the CDR3 is TGTGCCAGCAGCGCCTCATATGCCCCCACACTCTACGAGCAGTACTTC.

In its sample, this clone was seen a few times. V is TRBV5-4 and J is TRBJ2-5; no clear D. CDR1 is SGHNT, CDR2 YYREEE, per germline (reference sequence). Deletions cut 2 bases from V and 5 bases from J, with 10 bases between. The CDR3 runs to 13 residues. The CDR3 DNA sequence: TGTGCCAGCAGCTTTGGCCATGGGGAGACCCAGTACTTC. Translation gives CASSFGHGETQYF. Combining the CDR3 with reference TRBV5-4 and TRBJ2-5 gives the whole variable domain ETGVTQSPTHLIKTRGQQVTLRCSSQSGHNTVSWYQQALGQGPQFIFQYYREEENGRGNFPPRFSGLQFPNYSSELNVNALELDDSALYLCASSFGHGETQYFGPGTRLLVL.

The CDR3 DNA reads TGTGCCAGCAGCCAAGTCCCGCGTCTGGTCGATAATGAGCAGTTCTTC. Translated: CASSQVPRLVDNEQFF. The chain is built from TRBV14 and TRBJ2-1; D not certain. Germline V CDR1 and CDR2: SGHDN, FVKESK. The ends were cut back, 1 base at V and 7 bases at J, with 17 bases in the middle. This CDR3 is built from 16 residues.

This clone has more than one count but fewer than ten. This sequence joins TRBV9 and TRBJ2-3, with TRBD2 as a possible D gene (7 bases). The CDR3 loop spans 16 amino acids. Trimming shortened V by 6 bases and J by 0 bases, and 17 bases separated the two germline ends. Germline lookup yields CDR1 SGDLS and CDR2 YYNGEE. For the CDR3, the DNA is TGTGCCAGCACCCCAAGGGGGGGGCAGAGCACAGATACGCAGTATTTT. Translated, it gives CASTPRGGQSTDTQYF.

The V and J genes are TRBV6-5 and TRBJ2-7; D uncertain. The CDR3 is 11 residues long. The V gene lost 8 bases and the J gene lost 4 bases, with 9 bases spanning the gap. The V gene's germline CDR1 is MNHEY and CDR2 SVGAGI. The CDR3 DNA follows: TGTGCCAGCGGTCTGGGGTACGAGCAGTACTTC. This codes for CASGLGYEQYF.

The V and J genes are TRBV15 and TRBJ2-1; D gene uncertain. CDR1 LNHNV and CDR2 YYDKDF come from the germline V gene (reference sequence). Between the trimmed V and J ends, which lost 5 bases and 8 bases, there was a span of 7 bases. CDR3 length: 11 amino acids. The CDR3 region has the DNA TGTGCCACCAGCGCCGCGGATGAGCAGTTCTTC. It is translated as CATSAADEQFF.

The J gene is TRBJ2-7, the V gene TRBV19, with D unresolved. The CDR3 consists of 12 residues. The germline gives CDR1 LNHDA, CDR2 SQIVND (reference sequence). V was trimmed by 5 bases and J by 6 bases, leaving 11 bases between them. This CDR3 is CASSEGVSEQYF. The DNA for the CDR3 is TGTGCCAGTAGTGAAGGTGTCTCCGAGCAGTACTTC.

V gene TRBV30 combines with J gene TRBJ1-1; possibly TRBD1 for D (5 bases). Per germline, CDR1 GTSNPN and CDR2 SVGIG (reference sequence). V gave up 3 bases and J gave up 1 base, with 9 bases separating them. This CDR3 is 13 amino acids long. The CDR3 sequence: CAWRDSPNTEAFF. CDR3 DNA sequence: TGTGCCTGGAGAGACAGTCCGAACACTGAAGCTTTCTTT.

The gene calls are TRBV29-1 and TRBJ1-1; D not resolved. The germline V gene has CDR1 SQVTM and CDR2 ANQGSEA. Trimming removed 4 bases from V and 7 bases from J, with 10 bases in between. The CDR3 totals 11 residues. CDR3 in DNA: TGCAGCGTTGGGGCTTCCCTTGAAGCTTTCTTT. Translating it yields CSVGASLEAFF.

A few counts support this clone. The chain employs TRBV6-1 and TRBJ1-1, with no clear D. With 5 bases removed from V and 3 bases from J, the gap between germline ends came to 10 bases. CDR3 length equals 13 residues. Germline loops: CDR1 MNHNS, CDR2 SASEGT. The chain's CDR3 is CASSSAEDTEAFF. The CDR3 DNA sequence: TGTGCCAGCAGTTCTGCCGAGGACACTGAAGCTTTCTTT.